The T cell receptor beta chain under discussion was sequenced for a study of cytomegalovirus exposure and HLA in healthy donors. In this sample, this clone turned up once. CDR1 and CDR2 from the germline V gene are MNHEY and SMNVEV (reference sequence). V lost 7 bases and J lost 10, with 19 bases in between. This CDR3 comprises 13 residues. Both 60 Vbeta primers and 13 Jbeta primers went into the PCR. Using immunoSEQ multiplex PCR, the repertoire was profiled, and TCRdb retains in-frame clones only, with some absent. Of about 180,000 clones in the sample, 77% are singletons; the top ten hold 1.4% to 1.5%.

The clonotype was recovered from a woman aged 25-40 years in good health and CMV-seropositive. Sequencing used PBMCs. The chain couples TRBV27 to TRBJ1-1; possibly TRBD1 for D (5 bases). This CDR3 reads CASTPAGGAGAFF. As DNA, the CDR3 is TGTGCCAGCACCCCCGCGGGCGGGGCGGGAGCTTTCTTT.